This passage covers 22 T cell receptor beta chains from one sample sequenced in a study of T cell responses to AZD1222 COVID-19 vaccine. The assay was immunoSEQ multiplex PCR, and TCRdb's table has in-frame clones only and misses some. The sample holds more than 65,000 clones, 80% to 90% seen once. The sample here was peripheral blood, taken 28 days after the second AZD1222 dose. The receptors shown here come from an adult who received the AZD1222 COVID-19 vaccine.

The chain is built from TRBV5-6 and TRBJ2-5; D may be TRBD1 or TRBD2 (5 bases each). Germline V CDR1 and CDR2: SGHDT, YYEEEE. Trimming took 1 base from V and 4 from J, leaving 11 bases between them. This CDR3 contains 14 residues. CDR3 DNA sequence: TGTGCCAGCAGCTTGTGGGGGAGCGGAGAGACCCAGTACTTC. It codes for CASSLWGSGETQYF.

The V call is TRBV30, the J call TRBJ2-5; D tentatively fits TRBD1 or TRBD2 (6 bases each). This CDR3 has 14 amino acids. Trimming removed 1 base from V and 5 bases from J, with 14 bases in between. Germline CDR1 is GTSNPN and CDR2 is SVGIG (reference sequence). CDR3 in amino acids: CAWSADGGRETQYF. For the CDR3, the DNA is TGTGCCTGGAGTGCGGATGGGGGGCGGGAGACCCAGTACTTC.

The chain links TRBV7-2 to TRBJ1-1, with TRBD1 as a possible D gene (5 bases). Germline CDR1 SGHTA, CDR2 FQGNSA. V lost 5 bases and J lost 0, with 7 bases in between. This CDR3 contains 13 residues. The CDR3 DNA sequence: TGTGCCAGCAGCCCGACAGTGAACACTGAAGCTTTCTTT. This translates into CASSPTVNTEAFF. Looking up the rest from reference TRBV7-2 and TRBJ1-1 gives the full variable domain: GAGVSQSPSNKVTEKGKDVELRCDPISGHTALYWYRQSLGQGLEFLIYFQGNSAPDKSGLPSDRFSAERTGGSVSTLTIQRTQQEDSAVYLCASSPTVNTEAFFGQGTRLTVV.

J is TRBJ1-5 and V is TRBV3-1 (or the pseudogene TRBV3-2); a weak D match, TRBD1 (6 bases). V lost 0 bases and J lost 7, with 10 bases in between. Germline V gene sequence: CDR1 LGHDT, CDR2 YNNKEL (reference sequence). The CDR3 loop spans 14 amino acids. The CDR3 reads CASSQEGARQPQHF. DNA of the CDR3: TGTGCCAGCAGCCAAGAGGGGGCTAGGCAGCCCCAGCATTTT.

This chain uses TRBV5-3 with TRBJ1-4, with D hard to call. TRBV5-3 is placed among ORFs of uncertain function. Trimming cost V 4 bases and J 15 bases, with 19 bases left between them. The CDR3 runs to 13 residues. Written as DNA, the CDR3 is TGTGCCAGAAGCCCGGACGGTTACCAAATATTGTTTTTT. Amino acids: CARSPDGYQILFF.

In its sample, this clone was seen a few times. The chain recombines TRBV2 with TRBJ2-1; D uncertain. The V end was cut by 3 bases, the J end by 13 bases, with 13 bases between. Germline V gene lookup returns CDR1 SNHLY and CDR2 FYNNEI. The CDR3 sequence is 12 residues long. The CDR3 DNA sequence: TGTGCCAGCAGTGATCCCAGTAAGGAACAGTTCTTC. This gives the protein CASSDPSKEQFF.

The CDR3 DNA follows: TGTGCCAGCAGCGACAGGGGGGGATACGAGCAGTACTTC. It yields the protein CASSDRGGYEQYF. The chain joins TRBV7-9 to TRBJ2-7; 9 bases fit TRBD1. CDR1 is SEHNR, CDR2 FQNEAQ, per germline (reference sequence). The V and J ends lost 5 bases and 4 bases, in that order; junction bases with no gene match: 3. CDR3 size: 13 residues.

This clone was counted a single time. J is TRBJ2-7 and V is TRBV3-1 (or the pseudogene TRBV3-2); D not resolved. The CDR3 length is 15 residues. Germline V gene sequence: CDR1 LGHDT, CDR2 YNNKEL (reference sequence). V dropped 4 bases and J dropped 1 base, with 14 bases sitting between them. The CDR3 DNA sequence: TGTGCCAGCAGCCCGGAAGTAGGAATATCCTACGAGCAGTACTTC. It is translated as CASSPEVGISYEQYF.

The V and J genes are TRBV10-3 and TRBJ1-6; D is unclear. V shed 4 bases and J shed 8 bases, with 12 bases lying between them. This CDR3 spans 14 amino acids. Germline values: CDR1 ENHRY, CDR2 SYGVKD. The DNA for the CDR3 is TGTGCCATCAGTGTTTACGGGGATGATTCACCCCTCCACTTT. Translated: CAISVYGDDSPLHF.

This sequence joins TRBV29-1 and TRBJ1-1; possibly TRBD1 for D (5 bases). V was shortened by 7 bases and J by 1 base, with 13 bases between the two germline ends. The CDR3 consists of 13 residues. Per germline, CDR1 SQVTM and CDR2 ANQGSEA. CDR3: CSARDGGNTEAFF. The CDR3 DNA is TGCAGCGCCCGAGATGGGGGGAACACTGAAGCTTTCTTT.

The CDR3 here is CASSQVLASNQPQHF. The CDR3, as DNA: TGCGCCAGCAGCCAAGTCCTCGCGAGCAATCAGCCCCAGCATTTT. This chain connects TRBV4-3 to TRBJ1-5; D uncertain. Trimming shortened V by 1 base and J by 1 base, and 8 bases separated the two germline ends. The CDR3 length is 15 residues. Germline V CDR1 and CDR2: LGHNA, YSLEER.

V gene TRBV6-2 or TRBV6-3 combines with J gene TRBJ2-7; D possibly matches TRBD1 or TRBD2 (5 bases each). V dropped 0 bases and J dropped 7 bases, with 16 bases sitting between them. Per germline, CDR1 MNHEY and CDR2 SVGEGT. The CDR3 is made up of 15 amino acids. The CDR3 protein is CASSYSRGPAPEQYF. CDR3 DNA: TGTGCCAGCAGTTACTCAAGGGGACCCGCGCCGGAGCAGTACTTC.

The gene calls are TRBV7-3 and TRBJ1-2, with TRBD1 as a possible D gene (5 bases). V lost 5 bases, J lost 4 bases, and 14 bases lay in between. The CDR3 is 14 residues long. Germline CDR1 SGHTA, CDR2 FQGTGA. CDR3 amino acids: CASSPGTGGYGYTF. CDR3 DNA: TGTGCCAGCAGCCCCGGGACGGGGGGCTATGGCTACACCTTC.

The chain uses TRBV30 and TRBJ2-5; D may be TRBD1 or TRBD2 (5 bases each). CDR3 size: 14 residues. Germline V lookup: CDR1 GTSNPN, CDR2 SVGIG (reference sequence). V was cut by 4 bases and J by 2 bases, with 14 bases left in between. This CDR3 reads CAWNLGTVQETQYF. CDR3 coding DNA: TGTGCCTGGAACCTTGGGACGGTACAAGAGACCCAGTACTTC. The entire variable domain, with the rest obtained from reference TRBV30 and TRBJ2-5, is as follows: SQTIHQWPATLVQPVGSPLSLECTVEGTSNPNLYWYRQAAGRGLQLLFYSVGIGQISSEVPQNLSASRPQDRQFILSSKKLLLSDSGFYLCAWNLGTVQETQYFGPGTRLLVL.

The J gene is TRBJ2-2, the V gene TRBV27; 10 bases agree with TRBD1. CDR1 is MNHEY, CDR2 SMNVEV, per germline (reference sequence). V shed 1 base and J 6 bases; nucleotides not matched to a gene: 5. The CDR3 is 16 residues long. This CDR3 is CASSLWLTGGSGELFF. The CDR3 DNA sequence: TGTGCCAGCAGTTTATGGCTGACAGGGGGCTCCGGGGAGCTGTTTTTT.

The V and J genes are TRBV5-1 and TRBJ1-2, with 7 bases matching TRBD1. The CDR3 covers 17 residues. Unmatched junction bases numbered 12, after V lost 0 bases and J lost 4 bases. Germline CDR1 and CDR2: SGHRS and YFSETQ. The CDR3 region has the DNA TGCGCCAGCAGCTTGGCAAACAATCACAGGGGATCCTATGGCTACACCTTC. Translated: CASSLANNHRGSYGYTF.

The rearrangement links TRBV24-1 to TRBJ2-1; TRBD1 agrees at 7 bases. The CDR3 consists of 14 residues. The germline V gene encodes CDR1 KGHDR and CDR2 SFDVKD. The ends lost 3 bases at V and 7 bases at J; junction bases unmatched: 5. CDR3: CATSDPKTGNEQFF. In DNA form, the CDR3 reads TGTGCCACCAGTGATCCGAAGACAGGGAATGAGCAGTTCTTC.

The chain couples TRBV6-6 to TRBJ1-1; no clear D. V was cut by 8 bases and J by 0 bases, with 7 bases left in between. The CDR3 runs 12 residues. Germline lookup yields CDR1 MNHNY and CDR2 SVGAGI (reference sequence). CDR3 nucleotides: TGTGCCAGCGGCGCGTTGAACACTGAAGCTTTCTTT. Residues: CASGALNTEAFF.

The rearrangement uses TRBV28 and TRBJ1-5; D might be TRBD1 (5 bases). The germline V gene has CDR1 MDHEN and CDR2 SYDVKM. The CDR3 length is 12 residues. V was trimmed by 7 bases and J by 8 bases, leaving 12 bases between them. CDR3 protein: CASNPQDEPQHF. The CDR3 coding sequence is TGTGCCAGCAACCCACAGGATGAGCCCCAGCATTTT.

This clone was seen just once. V is TRBV3-1 (or the pseudogene TRBV3-2) and J is TRBJ1-2; D possibly corresponds to TRBD1 (5 bases). V lost 0 bases, J lost 8 bases, and 10 bases lay in between. The CDR3 consists of 13 residues. Germline lookup yields CDR1 LGHDT and CDR2 YNNKEL (reference sequence). This CDR3 reads CASSQDRERGYTF. In nucleotides, the CDR3 is TGTGCCAGCAGCCAAGACAGGGAGAGAGGCTACACCTTC.

V is TRBV6-1 and J is TRBJ2-4; no clear D gene. Trimming took off 0 bases at V and 12 bases at J, with 9 bases between the two ends. The CDR3 has 12 residues. CDR1 is MNHNS, CDR2 SASEGT, per germline. The CDR3, as DNA: TGTGCCAGCAGTGAAGCGCTGGCGAATCAGTACTTC. Its protein is CASSEALANQYF.

This rearrangement joins TRBV5-1 to TRBJ2-2; D call uncertain. V lost 6 bases to trimming and J lost 3 bases, with 9 bases between them. The CDR3 runs 13 residues. Germline loops: CDR1 SGHRS, CDR2 YFSETQ. In DNA, the CDR3 is TGCGCCAGCACCCCGCAATACACCGGGGAGCTGTTTTTT. Translating gives CASTPQYTGELFF.